These T cell receptor beta chains were read from a single sample in a study of blood T cell repertoires in COVID-19. The assay was immunoSEQ multiplex PCR, and TCRdb's table has in-frame clones only and misses some. The sample has 250,000 to 350,000 clones; more than 85% are singletons. The sample was peripheral blood. The receptor source for this set is a man aged 25-40 years with acute or convalescent COVID-19. Both conserved end residues are part of each CDR3. The D gene is left open where the match is weak. Some rows have no size entry. The others give once, few or many, or a class for an expanded clone.

size	V	J	length	D	CDR3	DNA
NA	TRBV5-1	TRBJ1-2	15	TRBD1	CASSPRQGNNYGYTF	TGCGCCAGCAGCCCCAGACAGGGTAATAACTATGGCTACACCTTC
NA	TRBV5-8	TRBJ2-2	15	TRBD2	CASRPGLAGSGELFF	TGTGCCAGCAGGCCTGGACTAGCGGGGAGCGGGGAGCTGTTTTTT
NA	TRBV24-1	TRBJ2-5	16	NA	CATSDLQGYPRETQYF	TGTGCCACCAGTGATTTGCAGGGCTATCCGAGAGAGACCCAGTACTTC
NA	TRBV5-1	TRBJ1-3	18	NA	CASSLLPGAAGSGNTIYF	TGCGCCAGCAGCTTGTTACCAGGGGCCGCCGGCTCTGGAAACACCATATATTTT
NA	TRBV3-1/TRBV3-2	TRBJ1-6	15	NA	CASSQSRGGNSPLHF	TGTGCCAGCAGCCAGAGTAGGGGGGGCAATTCACCCCTCCACTTT
NA	TRBV19	TRBJ1-2	13	TRBD1	CATSFQGALDYTF	TGTGCCACCTCATTCCAGGGGGCGCTTGACTACACCTTC
NA	TRBV19	TRBJ2-1	16	TRBD2	CASSIESAGGWYEQFF	TGTGCCAGTAGTATAGAGTCAGCGGGAGGGTGGTATGAGCAGTTCTTC
NA	TRBV2	TRBJ2-1	16	TRBD2	CASSGLAGSSYNEQFF	TGTGCCAGCAGTGGACTAGCGGGAAGCTCCTACAATGAGCAGTTCTTC
NA	TRBV18	TRBJ1-6	14	TRBD1	CASSQDRENSPLHF	TGTGCCAGCTCACAAGACAGGGAAAATTCACCCCTCCACTTT
NA	TRBV5-4	TRBJ1-5	15	TRBD1	CASSLDRGSNQPQHF	TGTGCCAGCAGCTTGGACAGGGGAAGCAATCAGCCCCAGCATTTT
NA	TRBV7-9	TRBJ2-1	13	NA	CASSLPQGYEQFF	TGTGCCAGCAGCTTACCGCAGGGCTATGAGCAGTTCTTC
few	TRBV7-2	TRBJ1-1	13	NA	CASSFSPNTEAFF	TGTGCCAGCAGCTTCTCCCCCAACACTGAAGCTTTCTTT
NA	TRBV5-1	TRBJ2-2	17	TRBD2	CASSYGVLARNTGELFF	TGCGCCAGCAGCTACGGTGTACTAGCGAGGAACACCGGGGAGCTGTTTTTT
NA	TRBV19	TRBJ2-7	16	NA	CASSIEWDSGPYEQYF	TGTGCCAGTAGTATAGAATGGGATAGCGGACCCTACGAGCAGTACTTC
once	TRBV27	TRBJ2-1	15	TRBD2	CASSLERGGVNEQFF	TGTGCCAGCAGTTTGGAGCGGGGGGGCGTCAATGAGCAGTTCTTC
NA	TRBV9	TRBJ2-2	15	NA	CASRWTRGNTGELFF	TGTGCCAGCAGATGGACAAGAGGGAACACCGGGGAGCTGTTTTTT
NA	TRBV7-3	TRBJ2-7	15	NA	CASSPGRGRGYEQYF	TGTGCCAGCAGTCCAGGGAGGGGGAGGGGCTACGAGCAGTACTTC
NA	TRBV28	TRBJ2-7	12	TRBD2	CASTAGTSGGVF	TGTGCCAGCACCGCCGGGACTAGCGGGGGGGTCTTC
NA	TRBV2	TRBJ2-3	12	NA	CASRRPTDTQYF	TGTGCCAGCAGGAGGCCCACAGATACGCAGTATTTT
NA	TRBV5-3	TRBJ2-5	18	TRBD2	CARSLTSPTHLHQETQYF	TGTGCCAGAAGCCTGACTAGCCCCACCCATCTTCACCAAGAGACCCAGTACTTC
NA	TRBV5-1	TRBJ1-3	13	NA	CASSRQPGNTIYF	TGCGCCAGCAGCCGACAGCCTGGAAACACCATATATTTT
NA	TRBV9	TRBJ1-1	12	NA	CASSGGDTEAFF	TGTGCCAGCAGCGGGGGGGACACTGAAGCTTTCTTT